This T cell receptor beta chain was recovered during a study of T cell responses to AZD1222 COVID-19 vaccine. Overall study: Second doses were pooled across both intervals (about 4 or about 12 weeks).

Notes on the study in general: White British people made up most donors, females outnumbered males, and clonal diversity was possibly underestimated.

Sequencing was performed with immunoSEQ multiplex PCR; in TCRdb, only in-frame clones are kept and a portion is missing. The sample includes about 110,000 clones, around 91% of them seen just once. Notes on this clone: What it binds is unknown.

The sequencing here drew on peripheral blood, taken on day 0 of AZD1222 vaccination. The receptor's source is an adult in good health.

In nucleotides, the CDR3 is TGTGCCAGCAGCTCATGGGGAGGGAATCAGCCCCAGCATTTT. As protein: CASSSWGGNQPQHF. The J gene is TRBJ1-5, the V gene TRBV5-4; D unresolved. CDR1 and CDR2 from the germline V gene are SGHNT and YYREEE (reference sequence). The CDR3 is 14 amino acids. V lost 3 bases and J 4 bases, leaving 11 bases between the germline ends.